This T cell receptor beta chain was sequenced in a study of shared clonotypes between healthy human individuals (dated by TCRdb to about 2020). Regarding the complete study: A few men and two women, aged 18 to 49 years, made up the cohort. For each donor, CD4 naive and CD4 memory were each run on three plates, CD8 naive on two plates, and CD8 memory on one plate. To estimate repertoire size and how much clonotypes are shared between individuals, the study performed deep sequencing of blood TCR repertoires from 4 to 6 healthy adults. Libraries were prepared and TCR repertoires were sequenced by different laboratories using diverse techniques, in order to increase sequencing depth and limit assay-specific biases. Per donor, leukapheresis produced somewhere between about 0.94 and 9.5 billion PBMCs.

Healthy HIV-negative adults with no recently reported acute infections or vaccinations were included as donors. Every donor was a Caucasian adult living in Nashville, Tennessee, USA. CD4+ T cells were enriched through magnetic negative selection, after which naive cells were positively selected on CD45RA and the remaining negative fraction served as the memory subset. Blood was collected by leukapheresis, and PBMCs were isolated by Ficoll-Histopaque density gradient centrifugation and then cryopreserved in liquid nitrogen vapor phase. Analytical flow cytometry was used to check the purity and quantity of each magnetically sorted T cell population. Genomic DNA was isolated from each sorted fraction and quantified by UV absorbance on a Nanodrop 2000c. Overall results and qualifications from the work: Naive subsets generally had larger estimated clonotype richness than memory subsets. The small number of donors limited the genetic and exposure-history diversity represented. Clonotypes shared by all four sorted-subset donors showed higher generation probabilities than non-shared clonotypes. Sampling was limited to blood, and TCR repertoires in tissue likely differ from TCR repertoires in blood. Pairwise subsampling led to the expectation that sequencing depth would affect the degree of clonotype sharing among donors. Across a few donors, 5% to 6% of naive CD4, around 3.5% of naive CD8, 2.3% of memory CD4, and 0.3% to 0.45% of memory CD8 clonotypes were shared. Rarefaction of sorted-subset datasets indicated incomplete sequencing despite the large sequencing depth.

Using the deep immunoSEQ assay, multiplex PCR amplified TCR CDR3 regions from genomic DNA. Extracted genomic DNA from each cell subset was spread evenly across all wells of several immunoSEQ 96-well plates, with each plate serving as a replicate. Each replicate PCR for sorted subsets received about 210 ng genomic DNA, equal to tens of thousands of T cell genomes. Purified libraries were measured with a Qubit 3.0 fluorometer, size-checked on a Bioanalyzer 2100, and measured again with the KAPA Library Quantification kit. Every immunoSEQ 96-well plate was sequenced on a separate single-read 150-cycle Illumina NextSeq 550 flow cell. For the original study's pipeline: The immunoSEQ output contained only junctional sequences without quality scores, so filtering could not match that applied to full-length reads. To assign V/J genes and CDR3, sequences were annotated against IMGT germline references using PyIR, a Python wrapper for IgBLAST v1.9. Reads with weak V/J assignments (E-value above 1e-6), missing CDR3, stop codons, out-of-frame junctions, or ambiguous translated residues were removed. V3J clonotypes were defined as sequences sharing an identical inferred V gene, J gene, and CDR3 amino acid sequence. To compute the percentage overlap between repertoires, the number of shared unique clonotypes was divided by the size of the smaller repertoire. Richness of each repertoire was evaluated using RTK rarefaction, the Chao1 estimator, and Recon v2.1 estimates of unobserved clonotypes. Generation probabilities for all TCRbeta clonotypes obtained by the gDNA method from four donors were computed using OLGA. As stored in TCRdb, this immuneACCESS dataset retains in-frame rearrangements with V and J assigned. A fraction of the clones does not appear; measured against another copy, unresolved V genes explain less than half of the discrepancy, and the remainder lacks a known reason. That table supplies the V and J calls and clone size; D and trimming were determined from the DNA. Counted in this sample were 2.3 million or so clones; approximately 93% of them appeared once. Roughly 0.36% of the sample comes from the top ten.

In regard to this clone: Its antigen is unknown. No base-level quality is on record; no much larger clone is a single base apart.

The CDR3 has 17 amino acids, counting the end cysteine and phenylalanine. Only the CDR3 DNA is retained, 51 bases long and in frame from the first base. CDR1 and CDR2, looked up from the germline V gene, are MDHEN and SYDVKM. Trimming accounts for 5 bases at V and 2 bases at J, while the number of junction bases matched to no gene is 10. The receptor was isolated from a man between 18 and 35 years old in good health. Some clones in this sample may be carry-over from other donors' samples. Sequenced: naive CD4+ T cells from PBMCs. The cell subset or site label, as the study defines it: CD45RA+ positively selected. The sequence joins TRBV28 to TRBJ2-3, and 10 junction bases match TRBD2. DNA sequence: TGTGCCAGCAGTCTTCGACTAGCGGGCGGCCTCACAGATACGCAGTATTTT. Its coded protein is CASSLRLAGGLTDTQYF.